This T cell receptor beta chain was obtained from a study of graft-versus-host responses after intestinal transplantation. In the study overall: Anti-thymocyte globulin served as induction for all recipients, who then took tacrolimus and steroids for about three years. Findings and caveats of the study: Early post-transplant falls in HvG clones accompanied the peak levels of circulating GvH clones. The recipient marrow held GvH clones, and some of them showed up first in ileum or blood.

Trimming removed 4 bases from V and 2 bases from J, with 12 bases in between. In germline, CDR1 is SGHAT, CDR2 FQDESV (reference sequence). The CDR3 is made up of 15 amino acids. Measured with immunoSEQ multiplex PCR; TCRdb has only the in-frame clones, and not every one. The sample lists 20,000 or so clones, roughly 33% occurring once. This clone is categorized as medium-sized (0.01 to 0.1%). Researchers placed some 200,000 CFSE-labeled responder cells in culture with some 200,000 irradiated, violet-dye-labeled stimulator cells. CD3+CD4+ and CD3+CD8+ responders that were proliferating and CFSE-low were sorted post-reaction.

The J gene is TRBJ2-1, the V gene TRBV11-1; D is perhaps TRBD2 (6 bases). The starting material was alloreactive CD8+ T cells from a mixed lymphocyte reaction culture, obtained before intestinal transplant. The subset here: CFSE-low proliferating T cells sorted from approximately 6-day pre-transplant mixed lymphocyte reaction (GvH or HvG direction). This sequence originates from a human patient who received an intestinal transplant. In DNA form, the CDR3 reads TGTGCCAGCAGCTCCCTGGGGGGACCCTACAATGAGCAGTTCTTC. It specifies CASSSLGGPYNEQFF.